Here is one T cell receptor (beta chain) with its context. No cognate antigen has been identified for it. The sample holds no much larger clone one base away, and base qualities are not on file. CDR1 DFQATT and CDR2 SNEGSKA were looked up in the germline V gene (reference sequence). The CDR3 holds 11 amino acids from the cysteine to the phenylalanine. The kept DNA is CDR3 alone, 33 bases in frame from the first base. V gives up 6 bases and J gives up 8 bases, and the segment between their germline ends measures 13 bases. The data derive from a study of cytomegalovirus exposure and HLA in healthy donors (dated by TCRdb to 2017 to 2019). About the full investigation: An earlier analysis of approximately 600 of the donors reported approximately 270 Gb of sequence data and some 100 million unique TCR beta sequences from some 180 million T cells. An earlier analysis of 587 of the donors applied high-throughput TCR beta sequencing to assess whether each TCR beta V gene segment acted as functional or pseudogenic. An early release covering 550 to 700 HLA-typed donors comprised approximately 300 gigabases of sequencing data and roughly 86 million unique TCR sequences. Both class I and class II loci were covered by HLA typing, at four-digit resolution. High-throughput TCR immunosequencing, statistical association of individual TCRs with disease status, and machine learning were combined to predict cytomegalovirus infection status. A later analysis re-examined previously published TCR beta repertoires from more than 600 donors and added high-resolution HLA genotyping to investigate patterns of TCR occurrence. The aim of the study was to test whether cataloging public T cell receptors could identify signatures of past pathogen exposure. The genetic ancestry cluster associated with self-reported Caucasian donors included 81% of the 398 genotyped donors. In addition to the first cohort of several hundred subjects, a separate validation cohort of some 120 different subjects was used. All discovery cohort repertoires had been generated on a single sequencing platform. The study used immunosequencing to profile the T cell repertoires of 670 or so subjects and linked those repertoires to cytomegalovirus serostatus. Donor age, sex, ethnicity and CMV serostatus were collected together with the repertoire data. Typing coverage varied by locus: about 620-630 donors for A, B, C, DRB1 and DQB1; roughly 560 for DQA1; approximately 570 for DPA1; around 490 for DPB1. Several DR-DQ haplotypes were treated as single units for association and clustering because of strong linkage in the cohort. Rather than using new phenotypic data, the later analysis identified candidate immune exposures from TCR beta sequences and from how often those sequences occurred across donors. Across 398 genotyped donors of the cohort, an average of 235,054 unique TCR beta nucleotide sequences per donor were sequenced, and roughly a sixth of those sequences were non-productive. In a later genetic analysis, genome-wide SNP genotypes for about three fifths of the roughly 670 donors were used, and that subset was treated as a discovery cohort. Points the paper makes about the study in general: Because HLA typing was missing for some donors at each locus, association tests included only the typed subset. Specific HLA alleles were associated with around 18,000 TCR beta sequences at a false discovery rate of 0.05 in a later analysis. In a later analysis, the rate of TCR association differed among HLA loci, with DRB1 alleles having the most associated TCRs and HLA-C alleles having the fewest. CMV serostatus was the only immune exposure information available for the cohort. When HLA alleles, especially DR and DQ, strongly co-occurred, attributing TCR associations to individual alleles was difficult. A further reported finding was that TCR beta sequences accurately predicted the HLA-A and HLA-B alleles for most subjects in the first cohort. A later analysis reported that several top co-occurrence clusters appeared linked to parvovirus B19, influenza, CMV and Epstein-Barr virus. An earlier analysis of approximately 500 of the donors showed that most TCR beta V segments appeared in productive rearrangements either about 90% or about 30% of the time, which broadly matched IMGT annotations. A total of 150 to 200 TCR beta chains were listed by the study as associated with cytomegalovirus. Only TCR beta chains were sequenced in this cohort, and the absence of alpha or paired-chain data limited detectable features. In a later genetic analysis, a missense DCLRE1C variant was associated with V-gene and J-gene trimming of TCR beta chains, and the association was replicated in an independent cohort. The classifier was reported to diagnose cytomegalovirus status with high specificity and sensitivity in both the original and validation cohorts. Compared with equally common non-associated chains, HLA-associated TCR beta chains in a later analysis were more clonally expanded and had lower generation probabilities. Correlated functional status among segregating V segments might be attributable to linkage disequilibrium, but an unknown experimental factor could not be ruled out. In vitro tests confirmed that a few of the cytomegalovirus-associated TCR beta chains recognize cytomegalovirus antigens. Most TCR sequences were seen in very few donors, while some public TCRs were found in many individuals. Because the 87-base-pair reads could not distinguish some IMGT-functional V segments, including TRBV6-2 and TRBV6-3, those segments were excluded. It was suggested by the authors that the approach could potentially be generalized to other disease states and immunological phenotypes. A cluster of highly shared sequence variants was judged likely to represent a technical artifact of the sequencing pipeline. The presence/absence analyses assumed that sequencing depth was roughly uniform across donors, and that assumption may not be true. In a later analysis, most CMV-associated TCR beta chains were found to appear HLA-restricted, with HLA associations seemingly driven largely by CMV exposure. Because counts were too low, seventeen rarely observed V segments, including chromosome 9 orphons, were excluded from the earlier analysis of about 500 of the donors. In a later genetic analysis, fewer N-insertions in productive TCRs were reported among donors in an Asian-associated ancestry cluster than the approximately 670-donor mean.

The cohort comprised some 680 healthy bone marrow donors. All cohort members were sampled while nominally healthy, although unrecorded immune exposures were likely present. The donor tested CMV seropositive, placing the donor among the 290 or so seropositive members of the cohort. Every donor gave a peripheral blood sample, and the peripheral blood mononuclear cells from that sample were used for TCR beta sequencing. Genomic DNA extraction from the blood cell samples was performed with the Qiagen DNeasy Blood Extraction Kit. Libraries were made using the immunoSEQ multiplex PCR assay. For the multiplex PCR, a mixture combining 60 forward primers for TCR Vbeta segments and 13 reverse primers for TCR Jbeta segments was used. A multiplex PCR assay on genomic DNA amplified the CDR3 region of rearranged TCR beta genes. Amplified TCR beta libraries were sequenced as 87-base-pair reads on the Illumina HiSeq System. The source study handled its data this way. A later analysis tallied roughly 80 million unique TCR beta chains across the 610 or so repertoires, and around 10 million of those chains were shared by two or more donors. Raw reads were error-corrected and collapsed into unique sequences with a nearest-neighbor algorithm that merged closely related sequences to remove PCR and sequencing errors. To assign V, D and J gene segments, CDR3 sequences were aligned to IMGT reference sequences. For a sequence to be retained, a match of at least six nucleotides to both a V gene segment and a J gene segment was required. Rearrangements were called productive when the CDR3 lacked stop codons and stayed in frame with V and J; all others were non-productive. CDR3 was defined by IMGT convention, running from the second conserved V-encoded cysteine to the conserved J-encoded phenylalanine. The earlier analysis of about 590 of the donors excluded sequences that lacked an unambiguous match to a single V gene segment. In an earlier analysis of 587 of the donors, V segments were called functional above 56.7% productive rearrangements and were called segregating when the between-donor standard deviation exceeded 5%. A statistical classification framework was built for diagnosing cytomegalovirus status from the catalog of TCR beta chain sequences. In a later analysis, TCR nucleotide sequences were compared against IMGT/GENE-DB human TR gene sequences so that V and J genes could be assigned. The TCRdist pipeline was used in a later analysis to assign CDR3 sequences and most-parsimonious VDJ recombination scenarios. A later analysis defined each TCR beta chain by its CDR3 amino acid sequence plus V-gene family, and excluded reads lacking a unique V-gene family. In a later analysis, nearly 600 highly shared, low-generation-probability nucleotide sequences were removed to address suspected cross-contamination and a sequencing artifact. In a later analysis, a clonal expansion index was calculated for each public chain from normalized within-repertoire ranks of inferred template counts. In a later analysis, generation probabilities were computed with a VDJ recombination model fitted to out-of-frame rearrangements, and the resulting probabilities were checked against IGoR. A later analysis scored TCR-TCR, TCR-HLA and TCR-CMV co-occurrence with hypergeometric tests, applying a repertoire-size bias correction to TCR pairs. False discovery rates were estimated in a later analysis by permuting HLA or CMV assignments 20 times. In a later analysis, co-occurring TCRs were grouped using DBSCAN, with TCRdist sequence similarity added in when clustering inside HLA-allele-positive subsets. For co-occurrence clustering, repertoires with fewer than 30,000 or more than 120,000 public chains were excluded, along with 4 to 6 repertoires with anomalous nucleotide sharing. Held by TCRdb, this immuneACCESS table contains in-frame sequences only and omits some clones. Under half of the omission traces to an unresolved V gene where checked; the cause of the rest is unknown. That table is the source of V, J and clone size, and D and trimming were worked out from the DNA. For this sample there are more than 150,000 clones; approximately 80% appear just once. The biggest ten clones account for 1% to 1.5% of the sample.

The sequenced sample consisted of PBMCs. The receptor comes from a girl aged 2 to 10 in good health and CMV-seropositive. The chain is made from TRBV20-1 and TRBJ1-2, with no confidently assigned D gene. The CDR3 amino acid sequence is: CSAKRGYGYTF. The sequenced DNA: TGCAGTGCGAAAAGAGGTTACGGCTACACCTTC.